These T cell receptor beta chains were read from a single sample in a study of T and B cells in COVID-19 patients. Each CDR3 protein gets one entry after TCRdb re-called the multiplex PCR reads with MiXCR. The sample contains roughly 15,000 distinct CDR3 sequences, roughly 29% of which appear only once. The sequencing sample was made of blood. These receptors were obtained from a human donor who had recovered from COVID-19. CDR3s include the opening cysteine and the closing phenylalanine or tryptophan. Each record gives: clone size, V gene, D gene, J gene, CDR3 DNA, CDR3 protein. The D gene is left open where the match is weak. Only part of the rows carry a size: once, few, many, or a class if the clone is expanded.

clone_size: .; v_call: TRBV7-6; d_call: TRBD1; j_call: TRBJ2-2; cdr3_nt: TGTGCCAGCAACAACCCGACAGGGTCATCGGCCGGGGAGCTGTTTTTT; cdr3_aa: CASNNPTGSSAGELFF
clone_size: few; v_call: TRBV10-3; d_call: .; j_call: TRBJ1-6; cdr3_nt: TGTGCCATCAGTGAGTATCCGTCAGGCTCCTATAATTCACCCCTCCACTTT; cdr3_aa: CAISEYPSGSYNSPLHF
clone_size: .; v_call: TRBV14; d_call: .; j_call: TRBJ2-3; cdr3_nt: TGTGCCAGCAGCTTCTTAGGTACGCAGTATTTT; cdr3_aa: CASSFLGTQYF
clone_size: few; v_call: TRBV5-4; d_call: .; j_call: TRBJ2-7; cdr3_nt: TGTGCCAGCAGCCCTAGGGGACCTATGAGCTCCTACGAGCAGTACTTC; cdr3_aa: CASSPRGPMSSYEQYF
clone_size: medium-sized; v_call: TRBV19; d_call: .; j_call: TRBJ2-3; cdr3_nt: TGTGCCAGTAGTACGGGTCAGCGGCCACCCTTAGGGGATACGCAGTATTTT; cdr3_aa: CASSTGQRPPLGDTQYF
clone_size: .; v_call: TRBV27; d_call: TRBD1; j_call: TRBJ2-7; cdr3_nt: TGTGCCAGCAAAGGACAGGGAAGGACGTACGAGCAGTACTTC; cdr3_aa: CASKGQGRTYEQYF
clone_size: medium-sized; v_call: TRBV27; d_call: .; j_call: TRBJ2-2; cdr3_nt: TGTGCCAGCATCTCGTTGACCGGGGAGCTGTTTTTT; cdr3_aa: CASISLTGELFF
clone_size: .; v_call: TRBV28; d_call: TRBD2; j_call: TRBJ2-1; cdr3_nt: TGTGCCAGCAGATCCCGGGGGGTAGCTAGCGGGAGGATGGGTGAGCAGTTCTTC; cdr3_aa: CASRSRGVASGRMGEQFF
clone_size: .; v_call: TRBV5-1; d_call: .; j_call: TRBJ2-2; cdr3_nt: TGCGCCAGCAGCTTGGAACGGCAGCTGTTTTTT; cdr3_aa: CASSLERQLFF
clone_size: medium-sized; v_call: TRBV11-3; d_call: .; j_call: TRBJ2-5; cdr3_nt: TGTGCCAGCAGCTTAGGACTGGGAACCAGAACCCAAGAGACCCAGTACTTC; cdr3_aa: CASSLGLGTRTQETQYF
clone_size: .; v_call: TRBV5-1; d_call: TRBD1; j_call: TRBJ1-2; cdr3_nt: TGCGCCAGCAGGGAGGGGGCGCAGGGGAATGGCTACACCTTC; cdr3_aa: CASREGAQGNGYTF
clone_size: .; v_call: TRBV7-9; d_call: TRBD1; j_call: TRBJ1-6; cdr3_nt: TGTGCCAGCAGACGATACCGGACAGGGGACAATTCACCCCTCCACTTT; cdr3_aa: CASRRYRTGDNSPLHF
clone_size: .; v_call: TRBV12-3/TRBV12-4; d_call: TRBD1; j_call: TRBJ1-5; cdr3_nt: TGTGCCAGCAGTTTCACAGGGGGCGGTCAGCCCCAGCATTTT; cdr3_aa: CASSFTGGGQPQHF
clone_size: medium-sized; v_call: TRBV11-3; d_call: .; j_call: TRBJ2-3; cdr3_nt: TGTGCCAGCAGCCTCGTGGCAGGGGCGGTAGATACGCAGTATTTT; cdr3_aa: CASSLVAGAVDTQYF
clone_size: medium-sized; v_call: TRBV29-1; d_call: TRBD1; j_call: TRBJ1-2; cdr3_nt: TGCAGCGTCGCTTACCGGGACAGTGGCTACACCTTC; cdr3_aa: CSVAYRDSGYTF
clone_size: few; v_call: TRBV19; d_call: .; j_call: TRBJ1-5; cdr3_nt: TGTGCCAGTAGTAAACAGGCGACTATCTATAGCAATCAGCCCCAGCATTTT; cdr3_aa: CASSKQATIYSNQPQHF
clone_size: .; v_call: TRBV29-1; d_call: .; j_call: TRBJ1-2; cdr3_nt: TGCAGCGTTGGTCCCGGGGGGGGGGATGGCTACACCTTC; cdr3_aa: CSVGPGGGDGYTF
clone_size: few; v_call: TRBV6-5; d_call: .; j_call: TRBJ1-1; cdr3_nt: TGTGCCAGCAGTTACTCGCCCGGTTTGTACACTGAAGCTTTCTTT; cdr3_aa: CASSYSPGLYTEAFF
clone_size: medium-sized; v_call: TRBV29-1; d_call: TRBD1; j_call: TRBJ2-3; cdr3_nt: TGCAGCGTGCCGACAGGGGGCACAGATACGCAGTATTTT; cdr3_aa: CSVPTGGTDTQYF
clone_size: few; v_call: TRBV7-6; d_call: .; j_call: TRBJ1-1; cdr3_nt: TGTGCCAGCAGCTTAGATGGGGCAGGTGGGTCCAACACTGAAGCTTTCTTT; cdr3_aa: CASSLDGAGGSNTEAFF
clone_size: medium-sized; v_call: TRBV5-5; d_call: .; j_call: TRBJ2-4; cdr3_nt: TGTGCCAGCAGCTCAGCCAGGGACGTCGGAAACATTCAGTACTTC; cdr3_aa: CASSSARDVGNIQYF
clone_size: medium-sized; v_call: TRBV19; d_call: .; j_call: TRBJ2-7; cdr3_nt: TGTGCCAGTAGTGCCGCCCAGGGAGTCTACGAGCAGTACTTC; cdr3_aa: CASSAAQGVYEQYF
clone_size: few; v_call: TRBV6-4; d_call: TRBD2; j_call: TRBJ2-2; cdr3_nt: TGTGCCAGCAGTGGGACTAGCGGGAGCACCGGGGAGCTGTTTTTT; cdr3_aa: CASSGTSGSTGELFF
clone_size: few; v_call: TRBV30; d_call: TRBD1; j_call: TRBJ1-1; cdr3_nt: TGTGCCTGGAGCCCAGGGGGAATCACTGAAGCTTTCTTT; cdr3_aa: CAWSPGGITEAFF
clone_size: few; v_call: TRBV19; d_call: .; j_call: TRBJ1-1; cdr3_nt: TGTGCCAGTACTACAGACAGGTTTGTTACTGAAGCTTTCTTT; cdr3_aa: CASTTDRFVTEAFF
clone_size: few; v_call: TRBV30; d_call: .; j_call: TRBJ1-3; cdr3_nt: TGTGCCTCACACCACTCTGGAAACACCATATATTTT; cdr3_aa: CASHHSGNTIYF
clone_size: .; v_call: TRBV6-1; d_call: .; j_call: TRBJ2-5; cdr3_nt: TGTGCCAGCAGTGAAAGGGGGGTAAAAGAGACCCAGTACTTC; cdr3_aa: CASSERGVKETQYF
clone_size: few; v_call: TRBV13; d_call: TRBD1; j_call: TRBJ2-7; cdr3_nt: TGTGCCAGCAGCGCCCGACAGGGGGACCCCTACGAGCAGTACTTC; cdr3_aa: CASSARQGDPYEQYF
clone_size: medium-sized; v_call: TRBV19; d_call: .; j_call: TRBJ2-5; cdr3_nt: TGTGCCAGTAGTTCGAGGAAGGGCTTAAGAGAGACCCAGTACTTC; cdr3_aa: CASSSRKGLRETQYF
clone_size: few; v_call: TRBV5-1; d_call: .; j_call: TRBJ2-7; cdr3_nt: TGCGCCAGCAGCTTGGAAAGTAGCGTCGTCTACGAGCAGTACTTC; cdr3_aa: CASSLESSVVYEQYF
clone_size: .; v_call: TRBV5-1; d_call: .; j_call: TRBJ2-3; cdr3_nt: TGCGCCAGCAGCCCGACTCCCGTGGGCACAGATACGCAGTATTTT; cdr3_aa: CASSPTPVGTDTQYF
clone_size: .; v_call: TRBV30; d_call: .; j_call: TRBJ2-7; cdr3_nt: TGTGCCTGGAGCTTGGGGCTCGAGCAGTACTTC; cdr3_aa: CAWSLGLEQYF
clone_size: medium-sized; v_call: TRBV30; d_call: .; j_call: TRBJ2-1; cdr3_nt: TGTGCCTGGAGTGTTGGAAGGGTTACTGAGCAGTTCTTC; cdr3_aa: CAWSVGRVTEQFF
clone_size: .; v_call: TRBV20-1; d_call: .; j_call: TRBJ1-1; cdr3_nt: TGCAGTGTTGGTTACAGGGTTGGGAGCACTGAAGCTTTCTTT; cdr3_aa: CSVGYRVGSTEAFF
clone_size: .; v_call: TRBV15; d_call: .; j_call: TRBJ1-1; cdr3_nt: TGTGCCACCAACAGGGAAGTTTATCGAAAGGTAGTGAACACTGAAGCTTTCTTT; cdr3_aa: CATNREVYRKVVNTEAFF
clone_size: .; v_call: TRBV5-1; d_call: .; j_call: TRBJ2-7; cdr3_nt: TGCGCCAGCAGCTATAGAGGGGAGGTCCCCTCCTACGAGCAGTACTTC; cdr3_aa: CASSYRGEVPSYEQYF